A selection of T cell receptor beta chains follows, all from one sample in a study of blood T cells in healthy people across ages. TCRdb passed the 5' RACE reads through MiXCR, listing each CDR3 protein once. The table lists more than 700,000 distinct CDR3 sequences, less than 70% of them singletons, with about 42% in the top ten. Material for sequencing was blood. These receptors all come from a man at least 80 years old in good health. Each CDR3 is given with its conserved first and last residue. D genes are given only for firm matches.

j_call d_call v_call cdr3_aa
TRBJ2-3 TRBD2 TRBV20-1 CSAGSPLAGVRTDTQYF
TRBJ1-2 . TRBV25-1 CASSDRSPYYGYTF
TRBJ2-7 . TRBV5-1 CASSLAITAYEQYF
TRBJ1-1 . TRBV7-2 CASSMDRILTEAFF
TRBJ2-5 TRBD2 TRBV20-1 CSASQRKGLVNEQYF
TRBJ2-7 TRBD2 TRBV13 CASGPRTSGYEQYF
TRBJ1-4 . TRBV20-1 CSARGPGANEKLFF
TRBJ2-2 . TRBV12-3/TRBV12-4 CASSLILGETGELFF
TRBJ1-6 TRBD1 TRBV20-1 CSAQGGTVDSPLHF
TRBJ2-7 TRBD2 TRBV7-2 CASSLERGRLAGGEQYF
TRBJ2-7 . TRBV24-1 CATSDSGSTPTGRPYEQYF
TRBJ1-4 . TRBV20-1 CSAPVPDTTNEKLFF
TRBJ1-6 . TRBV5-1 CASSSGTPDNSPLHF
TRBJ2-5 . TRBV7-2 CASSFSPGKETQYF
TRBJ1-2 . TRBV2 CASSDGRGYTF
TRBJ2-5 . TRBV27 CASKQLSATGAIKETQYF